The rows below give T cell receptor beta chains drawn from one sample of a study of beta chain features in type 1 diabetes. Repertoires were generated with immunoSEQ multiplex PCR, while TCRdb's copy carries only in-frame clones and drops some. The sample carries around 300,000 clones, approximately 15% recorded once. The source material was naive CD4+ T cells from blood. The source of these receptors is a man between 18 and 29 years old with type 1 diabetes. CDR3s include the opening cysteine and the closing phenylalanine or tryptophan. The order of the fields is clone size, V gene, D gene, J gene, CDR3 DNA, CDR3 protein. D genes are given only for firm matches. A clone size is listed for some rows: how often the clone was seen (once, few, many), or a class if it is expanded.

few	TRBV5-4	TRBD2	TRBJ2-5	TGTGCCAGCAGTCGTATAGCGGGAAATCAAGAGACCCAGTACTTC	CASSRIAGNQETQYF
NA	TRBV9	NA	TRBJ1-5	TGTGCCAGCAGTGCCCAAGGACAGAGCAATCAGCCCCAGCATTTT	CASSAQGQSNQPQHF
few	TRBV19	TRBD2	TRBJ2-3	TGTGCCAGTAGTGGGCTAGCGGGAGCGAAAGGGATGCATACGCAGTATTTT	CASSGLAGAKGMHTQYF
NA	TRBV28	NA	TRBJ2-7	TGTGCCAGCAGGGGTCCTCGGAGGCGGGAGCAGTACTTC	CASRGPRRREQYF
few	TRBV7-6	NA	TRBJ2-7	TGTGCCAGCAGCGGCGACAGTACCTACGAGCAGTACTTC	CASSGDSTYEQYF
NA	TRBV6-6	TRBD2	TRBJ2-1	TGTGCCAGCAGTTACCTTGCGGGGGGGCGTGGTGAGCAGTTCTTC	CASSYLAGGRGEQFF
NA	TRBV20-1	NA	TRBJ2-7	TGCAGTGCTCTTACAGGGTACGAGCAGTACTTC	CSALTGYEQYF
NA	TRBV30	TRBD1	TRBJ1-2	TGTGCCTGGGGTCGGACAGGACCATACACCTTC	CAWGRTGPYTF
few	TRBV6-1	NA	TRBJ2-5	TGTGCCACCAGGGGACTCAGCGAGGAGACCCAGTACTTC	CATRGLSEETQYF
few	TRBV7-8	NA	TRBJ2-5	TGTGCCAGCAGCTTACTGCGGGAACACCAAGAGACCCAGTACTTC	CASSLLREHQETQYF
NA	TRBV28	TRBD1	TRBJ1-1	TGTGCCAGCAGTTTACCGGGACAGGGGAGAACTGAAGCTTTCTTT	CASSLPGQGRTEAFF
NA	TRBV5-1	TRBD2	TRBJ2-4	TGCGCCAGCAGCTCGAATGAGCGGGAGGGGAACATTCAGTACTTC	CASSSNEREGNIQYF
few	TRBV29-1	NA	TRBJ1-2	TGCAGCGTTGGGGGGGGTGTCATTGGCTACACCTTC	CSVGGGVIGYTF